A single sample is the source of the 24 T cell receptor beta chains below, sequenced in a study of regulatory T cells in long-lasting Graves disease. CDR3 regions were amplified by Arm-PCR using iRepertoire HTBI primers to build TCR beta libraries. TCRdb re-called the multiplex PCR reads with MiXCR, one entry per CDR3 protein. The sample shows 700,000 or so distinct CDR3 sequences, about 32% of them seen only once. Regarding time point: persistent/refractory GD, antithyroid drugs over 5 years with positive TRAb. The TCR library was made from RNA extracted from PBMCs. The sample was peripheral blood mononuclear cells (PBMCs), taken when the disease was refractory, from a patient treated with antithyroid drugs. The receptors come from a female donor with Graves disease.

This clonotype was seen more than once but under ten times. V gene TRBV20-1 combines with J gene TRBJ2-5; possible D gene TRBD1, 5 bases. The CDR3 runs to 16 residues. Germline V lookup: CDR1 DFQATT, CDR2 SNEGSKA (reference sequence). Trimming removed 0 bases from V and 2 bases from J, with 16 bases in between. The CDR3 loop reads CSAREGVGSLQETQYF. Written as DNA, the CDR3 is TGCAGTGCTAGAGAAGGGGTGGGTTCACTACAAGAGACCCAGTACTTC.

Ten or more counts support this clonotype. CDR3 region: CALGLRGDTEAFF. In DNA form, the CDR3 reads TGTGCCTTAGGACTACGGGGCGACACTGAAGCTTTCTTT. J is TRBJ1-1 and V is TRBV6-1; D may be TRBD1 (5 bases). The germline V gene encodes CDR1 MNHNS and CDR2 SASEGT. The V gene lost 11 bases and the J gene lost 3 bases, with 16 bases spanning the gap. The CDR3 is 13 residues long.

This rearrangement joins TRBV6-1 to TRBJ1-4, with TRBD1 identical over 7 bases. Germline trimming cut 8 bases from V and 8 bases from J; bases unmatched to any gene: 11. The CDR3 consists of 14 residues. In germline, CDR1 is MNHNS, CDR2 SASEGT. CDR3 loop: CASQGGRGGEKLFF. The CDR3 nucleotides are TGTGCCAGCCAAGGGGGCAGGGGGGGGGAAAAACTGTTTTTT.

This clonotype was counted only a few times. The rearrangement joins TRBV12-3 or TRBV12-4 to TRBJ1-1; D possibly corresponds to TRBD1 (5 bases). This CDR3 region has 12 residues. Trimming cost V 5 bases and J 10 bases, with 14 bases left between them. The CDR3 region is CASSPQGTGAFF. The CDR3 region has the DNA TGTGCCAGCAGTCCCCAGGGAACGGGAGCTTTCTTT.

The chain recombines TRBV11-2 with TRBJ1-5, with 7 nucleotides matching TRBD1. Germline assignment: CDR1 SGHAT and CDR2 FQNNGV. V dropped 1 base and J dropped 5; count of bases not matched to a gene: 5. This CDR3 region has 15 residues. The CDR3 sequence is CASSLVGGEDQPQHF. The CDR3 nucleotides are TGTGCCAGCAGCTTAGTAGGGGGCGAAGATCAGCCCCAGCATTTT.

The J gene is TRBJ1-2, the V gene TRBV24-1, with D possibly matching TRBD1 (6 bases). Germline V gives CDR1 KGHDR, CDR2 SFDVKD. The CDR3 has 13 amino acids. With 2 bases removed from V and 5 bases from J, the gap between germline ends came to 8 bases. The CDR3 reads CATSDSQGYGYTF. CDR3 DNA sequence: TGTGCCACCAGTGATTCACAGGGTTATGGCTACACCTTC.

At least ten counts were recorded for this clonotype. The V call is TRBV11-3, the J call TRBJ1-2; possibly TRBD1 for D (6 bases). This CDR3 has 13 residues. Trimming removed 3 bases at V and 8 bases at J, with 13 bases between. CDR1 SGHNT and CDR2 YENEEA come from the germline V gene. In DNA, the CDR3 is TGTGCCAGCAGCTTCCCGGGGACACAGGGCTACACCTTC. Translation gives CASSFPGTQGYTF.

This clonotype was detected only a few times. V gene TRBV20-1 combines with J gene TRBJ1-1, with D unclear. The CDR3 sequence is 12 residues long. The germline V gene encodes CDR1 DFQATT and CDR2 SNEGSKA (reference sequence). Trimming stripped 1 base from V and 4 bases from J, with 7 bases between. The CDR3 DNA reads TGCAGTGCTAGAGTCGGGGTCACTGAAGCTTTCTTT. It specifies CSARVGVTEAFF.

The chain employs TRBV29-1 and TRBJ1-5, with D perhaps TRBD1 (5 bases). CDR1 is SQVTM, CDR2 ANQGSEA, per germline. V was pared by 4 bases and J by 1 base, with 14 bases between. CDR3 size: 15 residues. The CDR3 DNA is TGCAGCGTTGGCCCCCCCGGGGGAAGCAATCAGCCCCAGCATTTT. Protein sequence: CSVGPPGGSNQPQHF.

This clonotype turned up a few times. The chain recombines TRBV15 with TRBJ2-6; no definite D call. Per germline, CDR1 LNHNV and CDR2 YYDKDF (reference sequence). The germline V and J ends were trimmed by 3 bases and 0 bases, with 9 bases remaining between them. This CDR3 is built from 16 residues. This chain's CDR3 is CATSSPAYSGANVLTF. In DNA, the CDR3 is TGTGCCACCAGCAGCCCCGCCTACTCTGGGGCCAACGTCCTGACTTTC.

The V gene is TRBV5-6, the J gene TRBJ1-2; 9 bases are shared with TRBD1. Germline lookup yields CDR1 SGHDT and CDR2 YYEEEE. The V and J ends lost 4 bases and 8 bases, in that order; junction bases with no gene match: 6. This CDR3 has 13 amino acids. DNA for the CDR3: TGTGCCAGCAGCAACAGGGGGCTTCGGGGCTACACCTTC. Its protein is CASSNRGLRGYTF.

This clonotype came up many times. The CDR3: CASSLTGGPGEQYF. CDR3 DNA: TGTGCCAGCAGTTTAACGGGAGGGCCGGGCGAGCAGTACTTC. The rearrangement links TRBV28 to TRBJ2-7; TRBD2 agrees at 8 bases. This CDR3 has 14 amino acids. With V trimmed by 2 bases and J by 6 bases, 6 bases remained unmatched. Germline CDR1 MDHEN, CDR2 SYDVKM. The whole variable domain, remainder taken from reference TRBV28 and TRBJ2-7, is DVKVTQSSRYLVKRTGEKVFLECVQDMDHENMFWYRQDPGLGLRLIYFSYDVKMKEKGDIPEGYSVSREKKERFSLILESASTNQTSMYLCASSLTGGPGEQYFGPGTRLTVT.

This clonotype occurred a few times. The V call is TRBV11-2, the J call TRBJ2-7; tentatively, D is TRBD1 or TRBD2 (6 bases each). Trimming pared 2 bases from V and 6 bases from J, leaving 11 bases between. Germline-derived CDR1 and CDR2 are SGHAT and FQNNGV. The CDR3 runs to 13 residues. CDR3 protein: CASSLRGLGEQYF. As DNA, the CDR3 is TGTGCCAGCAGCTTACGGGGGCTCGGCGAGCAGTACTTC.

This clonotype was counted a few times. The genes are TRBV20-1 and TRBJ1-5, with D unclear. The CDR3 has 15 amino acids. Trimming pared 5 bases from V and 2 bases from J, leaving 16 bases between. CDR1 and CDR2 from the germline V gene are DFQATT and SNEGSKA (reference sequence). The CDR3: CSASHGILGNQPQHF. The CDR3 DNA follows: TGCAGTGCTTCTCACGGGATTCTCGGCAATCAGCCCCAGCATTTT.

This clonotype occurred a few times. The V gene is TRBV30, the J gene TRBJ2-7; TRBD2 matches at 9 bases. The CDR3 loop spans 14 amino acids. The V segment lost 2 bases and the J segment 5 bases; nucleotides outside the gene matches: 7. Germline V gene data show CDR1 as GTSNPN and CDR2 as SVGIG (reference sequence). Written as DNA, the CDR3 is TGTGCCTGGAGTTGGGTGCGGGAGGGCCACGAGCAGTACTTC. Translation: CAWSWVREGHEQYF.

In its sample, this clonotype was seen a few times. The rearrangement joins TRBV7-9 to TRBJ2-7, with D perhaps given as TRBD1 or TRBD2 (5 bases each). Germline values: CDR1 SEHNR, CDR2 FQNEAQ (reference sequence). This CDR3 contains 14 residues. Trimming removed 5 bases from V and 5 bases from J, with 16 bases in between. The CDR3 loop reads CASSPGPEHHEQYF. The CDR3, as DNA: TGTGCCAGCAGCCCGGGACCGGAACATCACGAGCAGTACTTC.

This clonotype was observed a few times. The rearrangement links TRBV7-9 to TRBJ1-2, with TRBD1 matching over 8 bases. Germline values: CDR1 SEHNR, CDR2 FQNEAQ (reference sequence). V shed 6 bases and J 8 bases; nucleotides not matched to a gene: 8. CDR3 size: 13 residues. CDR3 in amino acids: CASSPRGPWGYTF. Written as DNA, the CDR3 is TGTGCCAGCAGTCCCAGGGGGCCCTGGGGCTACACCTTC. The complete variable domain, with remaining parts taken from reference TRBV7-9 and TRBJ1-2, reads DTGVSQNPRHKITKRGQNVTFRCDPISEHNRLYWYRQTLGQGPEFLTYFQNEAQLEKSRLLSDRFSAERPKGSFSTLEIQRTEQGDSAMYLCASSPRGPWGYTFGSGTRLTVV.

For this clonotype: This may stem from a read error, because a much larger clone lies one nucleotide away. This chain connects TRBV28 to TRBJ1-2; D is perhaps TRBD1 (5 bases). V was cut by 7 bases and J by 8 bases, with 14 bases left in between. The CDR3 loop spans 12 amino acids. CDR1 and CDR2 (germline): MDHEN, SYDVKM. The CDR3 DNA is TGTGCCAGCACTTCAGGGAGTCGGGGCTACACCTTC. Protein sequence: CASTSGSRGYTF.

The chain combines TRBV5-6 with TRBJ2-7, with D possibly matching TRBD2 (6 bases). Between the trimmed V and J ends, which lost 3 bases and 12 bases, there was a span of 16 bases. CDR1 is SGHDT, CDR2 YYEEEE, per germline. This CDR3 spans 12 amino acids. The CDR3 DNA is TGTGCCAGCAGCTCCCTGGTGGGAGGCAGGTACTTC. It translates to CASSSLVGGRYF.

This clonotype appeared many times. The chain joins TRBV12-3 or TRBV12-4 to TRBJ2-5; no firm D call. The CDR3 contains 14 residues. The ends were cut back, 3 bases at V and 4 bases at J, with 12 bases in the middle. The CDR3 reads CASSFSGGRETQYF. For the CDR3, the DNA is TGTGCCAGCAGTTTCTCCGGTGGGCGAGAGACCCAGTACTTC.

This clonotype was seen ten or more times. The chain carries TRBV27 and TRBJ1-2; D call uncertain. The V gene lost 2 bases and the J gene lost 7 bases, with 14 bases spanning the gap. Per the germline V gene, CDR1 is MNHEY and CDR2 is SMNVEV (reference sequence). The CDR3 totals 14 residues. This chain's CDR3 is CASSLKGLQGGYTF. CDR3 in DNA: TGTGCCAGCAGTTTAAAGGGTCTACAAGGTGGCTACACCTTC.

Worth noting for this clonotype: A read error may produce the germline difference seen at one junction end. The gene calls are TRBV28 and TRBJ2-7; 7 bases match TRBD1. The CDR3 length is 17 residues. The germline gives CDR1 MDHEN, CDR2 SYDVKM. The CDR3 DNA follows: TGTGCCAGCAGACGACAACCTGCGACAGGGTTGGGAAGGGATGTGGACTTC. It is translated as CASRRQPATGLGRDVDF.

The chain employs TRBV6-5 and TRBJ2-1; the D call may be TRBD1 or TRBD2 (7 bases each). V dropped 2 bases and J dropped 8 bases, with 19 bases sitting between them. CDR3 size: 16 residues. The germline V gene has CDR1 MNHEY and CDR2 SVGAGI. The CDR3 loop reads CASSYTYGQGGHEQFF. CDR3 DNA: TGTGCCAGCAGTTACACGTATGGGCAGGGGGGGCATGAGCAGTTCTTC.

This clonotype was recorded a few times. The V gene is TRBV6-1, the J gene TRBJ2-2; a possible D gene is TRBD2 (5 bases). This CDR3 region has 12 residues. Germline CDR1 reads MNHNS; CDR2 reads SASEGT. V was trimmed by 8 bases and J by 3 bases, leaving 7 bases between them. The CDR3 nucleotides are TGTGCCAGCTTCGGGGACACCGGGGAGCTGTTTTTT. Translating gives CASFGDTGELFF.